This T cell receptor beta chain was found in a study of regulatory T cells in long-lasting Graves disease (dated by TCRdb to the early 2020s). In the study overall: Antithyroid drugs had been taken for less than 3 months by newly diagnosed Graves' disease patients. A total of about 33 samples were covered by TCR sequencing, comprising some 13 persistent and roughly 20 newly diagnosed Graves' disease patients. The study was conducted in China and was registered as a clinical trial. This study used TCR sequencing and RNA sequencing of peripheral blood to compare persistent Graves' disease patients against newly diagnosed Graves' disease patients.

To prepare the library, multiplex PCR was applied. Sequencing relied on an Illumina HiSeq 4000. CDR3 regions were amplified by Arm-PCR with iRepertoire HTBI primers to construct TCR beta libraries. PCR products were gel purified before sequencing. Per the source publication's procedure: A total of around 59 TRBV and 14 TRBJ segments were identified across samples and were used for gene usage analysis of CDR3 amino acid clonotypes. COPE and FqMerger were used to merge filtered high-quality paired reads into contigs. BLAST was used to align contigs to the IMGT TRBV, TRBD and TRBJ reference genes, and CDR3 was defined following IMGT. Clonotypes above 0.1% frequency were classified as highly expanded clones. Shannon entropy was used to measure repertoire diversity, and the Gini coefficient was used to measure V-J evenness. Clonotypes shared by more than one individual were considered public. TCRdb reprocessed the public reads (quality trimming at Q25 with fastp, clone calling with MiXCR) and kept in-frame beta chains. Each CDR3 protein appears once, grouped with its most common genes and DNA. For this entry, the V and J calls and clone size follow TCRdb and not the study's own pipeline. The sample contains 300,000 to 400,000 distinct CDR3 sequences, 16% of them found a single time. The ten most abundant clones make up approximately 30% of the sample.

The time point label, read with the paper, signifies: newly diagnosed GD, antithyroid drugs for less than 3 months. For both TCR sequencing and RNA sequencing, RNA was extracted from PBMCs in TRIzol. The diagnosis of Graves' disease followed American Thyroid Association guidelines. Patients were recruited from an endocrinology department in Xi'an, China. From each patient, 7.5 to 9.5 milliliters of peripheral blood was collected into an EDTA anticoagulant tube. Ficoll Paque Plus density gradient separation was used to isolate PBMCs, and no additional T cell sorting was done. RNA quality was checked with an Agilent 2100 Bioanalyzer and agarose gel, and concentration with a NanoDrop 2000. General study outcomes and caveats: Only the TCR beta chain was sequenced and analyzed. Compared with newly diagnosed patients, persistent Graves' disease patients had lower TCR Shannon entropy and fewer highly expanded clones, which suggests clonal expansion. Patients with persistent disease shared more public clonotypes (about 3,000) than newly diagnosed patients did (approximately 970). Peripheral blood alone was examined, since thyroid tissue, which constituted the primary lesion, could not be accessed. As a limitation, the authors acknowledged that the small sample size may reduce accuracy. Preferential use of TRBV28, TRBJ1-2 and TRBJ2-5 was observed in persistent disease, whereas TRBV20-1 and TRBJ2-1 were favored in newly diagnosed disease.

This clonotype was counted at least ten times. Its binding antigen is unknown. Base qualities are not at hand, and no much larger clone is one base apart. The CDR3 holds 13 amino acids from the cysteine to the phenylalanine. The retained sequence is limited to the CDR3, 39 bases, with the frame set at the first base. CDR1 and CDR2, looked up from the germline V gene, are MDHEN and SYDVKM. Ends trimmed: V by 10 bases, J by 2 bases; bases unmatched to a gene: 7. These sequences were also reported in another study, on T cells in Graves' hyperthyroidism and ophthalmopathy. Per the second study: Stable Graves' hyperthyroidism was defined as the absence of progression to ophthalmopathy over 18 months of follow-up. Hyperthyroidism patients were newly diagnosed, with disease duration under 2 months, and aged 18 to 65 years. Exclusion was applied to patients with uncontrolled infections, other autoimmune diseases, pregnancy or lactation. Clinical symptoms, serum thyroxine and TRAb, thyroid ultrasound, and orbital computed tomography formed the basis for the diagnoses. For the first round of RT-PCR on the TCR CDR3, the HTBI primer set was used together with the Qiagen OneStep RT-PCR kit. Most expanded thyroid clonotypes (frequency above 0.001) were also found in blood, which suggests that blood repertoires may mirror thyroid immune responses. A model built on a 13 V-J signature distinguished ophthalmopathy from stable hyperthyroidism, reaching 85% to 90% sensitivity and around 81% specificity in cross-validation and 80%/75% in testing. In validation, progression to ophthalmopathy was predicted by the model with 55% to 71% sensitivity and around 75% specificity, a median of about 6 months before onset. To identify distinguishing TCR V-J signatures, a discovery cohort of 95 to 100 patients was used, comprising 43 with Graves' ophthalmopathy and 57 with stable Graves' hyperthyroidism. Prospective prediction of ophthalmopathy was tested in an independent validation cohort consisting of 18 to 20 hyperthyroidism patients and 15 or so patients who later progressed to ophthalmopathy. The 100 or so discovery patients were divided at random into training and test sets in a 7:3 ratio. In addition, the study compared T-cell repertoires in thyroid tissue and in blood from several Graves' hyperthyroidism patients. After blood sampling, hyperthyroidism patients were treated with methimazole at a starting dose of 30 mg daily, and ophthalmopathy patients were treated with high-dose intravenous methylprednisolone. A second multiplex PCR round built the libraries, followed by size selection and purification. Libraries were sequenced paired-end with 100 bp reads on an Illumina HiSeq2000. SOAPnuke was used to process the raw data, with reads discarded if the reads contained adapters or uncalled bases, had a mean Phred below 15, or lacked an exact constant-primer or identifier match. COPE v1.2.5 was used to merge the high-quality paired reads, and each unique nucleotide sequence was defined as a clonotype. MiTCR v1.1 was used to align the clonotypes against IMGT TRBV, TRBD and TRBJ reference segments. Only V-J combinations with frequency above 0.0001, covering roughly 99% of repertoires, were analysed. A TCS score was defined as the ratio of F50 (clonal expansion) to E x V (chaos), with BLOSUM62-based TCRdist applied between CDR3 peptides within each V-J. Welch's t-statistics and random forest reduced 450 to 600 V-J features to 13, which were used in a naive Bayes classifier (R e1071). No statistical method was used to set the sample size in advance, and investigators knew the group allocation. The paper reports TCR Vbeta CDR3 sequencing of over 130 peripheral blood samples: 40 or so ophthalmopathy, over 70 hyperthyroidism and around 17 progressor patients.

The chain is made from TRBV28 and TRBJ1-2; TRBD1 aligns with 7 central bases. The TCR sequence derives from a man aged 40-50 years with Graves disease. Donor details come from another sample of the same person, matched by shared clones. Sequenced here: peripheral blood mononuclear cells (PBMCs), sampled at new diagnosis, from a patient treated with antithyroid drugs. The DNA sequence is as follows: TGTGCCATCACCCCGGGACAGAACTATGGCTACACCTTC. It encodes CAITPGQNYGYTF.